This T cell receptor beta chain was identified during a study of T cells in Graves' hyperthyroidism and ophthalmopathy. Points on this clonotype: Its antigen is still unknown.

Study-level findings and limits: Blood held most thyroid clonotypes expanded above 0.001 frequency.

What was amplified from RNA transcripts were TCR beta CDR3 regions. A set of HTBI primers served as the primers for a first-round RT-PCR of the TCR CDR3. From the multiplex PCR reads, TCRdb called clonotypes with MiXCR, one entry per CDR3 protein. The table records roughly 290,000 distinct CDR3 sequences, about an eighth of them present only once. The CDR3 totals 15 residues. V dropped 5 bases and J dropped 4 bases, with 14 bases sitting between them. Germline CDR1 and CDR2: SGHNT and YENEEA. Hyperthyroidism had been newly diagnosed in patients aged 18 to 65, and its duration was under 2 months. At first hyperthyroidism diagnosis, before any ophthalmopathy symptoms, the blood sample was collected. Extraction of PBMCs used roughly 9.4 ml of fresh peripheral blood.

Input material: blood. The sequence was obtained from a woman aged 25-40 years with Graves' hyperthyroidism that later progressed to Graves' ophthalmopathy. The chain uses TRBV11-3 and TRBJ2-2; no clear D gene. Written as DNA, the CDR3 is TGTGCCAGCAGCGCTCGCCCTACGGGCACCGGGGAGCTGTTTTTT. Amino acids: CASSARPTGTGELFF.